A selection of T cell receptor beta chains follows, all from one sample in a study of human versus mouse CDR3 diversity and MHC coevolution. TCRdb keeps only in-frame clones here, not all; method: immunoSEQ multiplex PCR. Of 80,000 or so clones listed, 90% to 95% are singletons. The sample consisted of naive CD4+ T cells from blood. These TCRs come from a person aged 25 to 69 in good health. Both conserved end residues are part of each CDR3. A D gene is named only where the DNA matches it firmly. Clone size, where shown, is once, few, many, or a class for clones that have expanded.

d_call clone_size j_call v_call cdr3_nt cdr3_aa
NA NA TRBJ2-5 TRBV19 TGTGCCAGTAGTACGCAGGGAAGAGAGACCCAGTACTTC CASSTQGRETQYF
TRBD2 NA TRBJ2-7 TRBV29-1 TGCAGCGTTGGAAGGACTAGCGGACCCTCCTACGAGCAGTACTTC CSVGRTSGPSYEQYF
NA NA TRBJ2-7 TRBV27 TGTGCCAGCAGCCCGGGTGGAGAGCAGTACTTC CASSPGGEQYF
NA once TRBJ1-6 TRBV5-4 TGTGCCAGCTCGGGCCAACAGGGTAATAATTCACCCCTCCACTTT CASSGQQGNNSPLHF
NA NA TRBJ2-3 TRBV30 TGTGCCTGGAAGAAGGAGCGGTCGCAGTATTTT CAWKKERSQYF
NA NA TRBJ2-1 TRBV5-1 TGCGCCAGCAGCTTGGTACCTACAGCGGGTGAGCAGTTCTTC CASSLVPTAGEQFF
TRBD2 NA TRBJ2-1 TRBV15 TGTGCCACCAGCCGAGGGTCGGGCGGGAGTAGCAATGAGCAGTTCTTC CATSRGSGGSSNEQFF
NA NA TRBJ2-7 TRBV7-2 TGTGCCAGCAGCGATTGGACAGACCCGTCCTTCGAGCAGTACTTC CASSDWTDPSFEQYF
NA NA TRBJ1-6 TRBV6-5 TGTGCCAGCAGTTACTCGGCAGGGGATGGGAATTCACCCCTCCACTTT CASSYSAGDGNSPLHF
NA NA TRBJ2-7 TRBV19 TGTGCCAGTAGCCAATCCACCTACGAGCAGTACTTC CASSQSTYEQYF
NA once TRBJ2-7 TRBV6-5 TGTGCCAGCAGTTCCACAGGGAGCTCCTACGAGCAGTACTTC CASSSTGSSYEQYF
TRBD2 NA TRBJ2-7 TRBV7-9 TGTGCCAGCAGCGGGACTAGCGCTCTATCCTACGAGCAGTACTTC CASSGTSALSYEQYF
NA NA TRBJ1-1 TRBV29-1 TGCAGCGTTGGAGGGTTGGGGAACGTTTGGACTGAAGCTTTCTTT CSVGGLGNVWTEAFF
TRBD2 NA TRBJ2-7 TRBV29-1 TGCAGCGTTGACGGTCGGGGGGGCTACGAGCAGTACTTC CSVDGRGGYEQYF
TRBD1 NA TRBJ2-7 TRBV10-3 TGTGCCATCCGTGGACAGGGGGCTCGCGAGCAGTACTTC CAIRGQGAREQYF
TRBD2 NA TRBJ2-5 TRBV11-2 TGTGCCAGCAGCTTATCGGGGGGGTACCAAGAGACCCAGTACTTC CASSLSGGYQETQYF
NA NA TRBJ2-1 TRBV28 TGTGCCAGCAGTTTAACGACAGCTTACAATGAGCAGTTCTTC CASSLTTAYNEQFF
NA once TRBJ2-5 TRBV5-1 TGCGCCAGCAGCCGGGACATAGGAGAGACCCAGTACTTC CASSRDIGETQYF
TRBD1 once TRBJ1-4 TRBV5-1 TGCGCCAGCAGCACCCAGACAGGGACACGGGTTGAAAAACTGTTTTTT CASSTQTGTRVEKLFF
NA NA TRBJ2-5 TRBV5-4 TGTGCCAGCAGCCAACACAGTTATGAGACCCAGTACTTC CASSQHSYETQYF